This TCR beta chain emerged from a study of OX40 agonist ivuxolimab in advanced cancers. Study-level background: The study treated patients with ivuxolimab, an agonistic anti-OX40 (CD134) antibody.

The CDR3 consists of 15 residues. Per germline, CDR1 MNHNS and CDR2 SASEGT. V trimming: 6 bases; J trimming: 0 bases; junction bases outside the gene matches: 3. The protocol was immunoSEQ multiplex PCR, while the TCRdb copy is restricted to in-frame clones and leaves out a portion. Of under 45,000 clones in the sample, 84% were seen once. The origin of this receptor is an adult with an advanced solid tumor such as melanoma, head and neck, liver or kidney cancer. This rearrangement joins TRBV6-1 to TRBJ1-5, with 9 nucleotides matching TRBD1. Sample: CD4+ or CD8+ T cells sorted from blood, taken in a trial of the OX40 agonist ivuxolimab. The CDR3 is CASRPGQGSNQPQHF. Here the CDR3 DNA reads TGTGCCAGCAGACCGGGACAGGGTAGCAATCAGCCCCAGCATTTT.